Each of the 27 T cell receptor beta chains below was sequenced from the same sample in a study of shared clonotypes between healthy human individuals. Sequencing was performed with immunoSEQ multiplex PCR; in TCRdb, only in-frame clones are kept and a portion is missing. The sample carries roughly 2.4 million clones, about 94% recorded once. The sequenced material came from naive CD4+ T cells sorted from blood. Subset: CD45RA+ positively selected. These receptors all come from a young man in good health.

For the CDR3, the DNA is TGCGCCAGCCGGTTGGCGGGGGAAGGCCAGCCCCAGCATTTT. This sequence encodes CASRLAGEGQPQHF. V and J are TRBV5-1 and TRBJ1-5, with D possibly matching TRBD1 (5 bases). The V end lost 7 bases, the J end lost 7 bases, and 18 bases lay between the germline ends. The CDR3 runs to 14 residues. CDR1 and CDR2 (germline): SGHRS, YFSETQ.

The chain combines TRBV13 with TRBJ2-3; 10 nucleotides match TRBD2. J lost 2 bases, V lost 5 bases, and 4 bases had no gene match. The CDR3 contains 15 residues. The V gene's germline CDR1 is PRHDT and CDR2 FYEKMQ (reference sequence). The CDR3 region has the DNA TGTGCCAGCAGCAAACTAGCGGGGAACACAGATACGCAGTATTTT. Encoded protein: CASSKLAGNTDTQYF.

This chain connects TRBV7-2 to TRBJ2-5; 11 nucleotides agree with TRBD1. Trimming cost V 5 bases and J 5 bases; bases outside gene matches: 4. The CDR3 contains 14 residues. Germline V gene sequence: CDR1 SGHTA, CDR2 FQGNSA. The CDR3 region is CASSAGQGGETQYF. The CDR3 region has the DNA TGTGCCAGCAGCGCGGGACAGGGGGGGGAGACCCAGTACTTC.

The rearrangement joins TRBV2 to TRBJ2-5, with 13 bases aligning to TRBD2. Germline V lookup: CDR1 SNHLY, CDR2 FYNNEI. V shed 1 base, J shed 12 bases, and the junction held 11 bases outside the gene matches. This CDR3 has 16 residues. The CDR3 DNA reads as TGTGCCAGCAGTGAAGGAAGAACCGGGACTAGCGGGAAAAAGTACTTC. Protein product: CASSEGRTGTSGKKYF.

This clone appeared a single time. The chain uses TRBV30 and TRBJ1-4; D unresolved. The CDR3 runs 16 residues. Germline V gene data show CDR1 as GTSNPN and CDR2 as SVGIG (reference sequence). Trimming took off 4 bases at V and 8 bases at J, with 23 bases between the two ends. The CDR3 DNA reads as TGTGCCTGGAATCCTGCCACCCGAGCGATGAGAGAAAAACTGTTTTTT. As protein: CAWNPATRAMREKLFF.

The gene calls are TRBV5-6 and TRBJ1-3; no firm D call. The germline V gene has CDR1 SGHDT and CDR2 YYEEEE. The CDR3 extends over 14 amino acids. The V end was cut by 2 bases, the J end by 2 bases, with 8 bases between. Written as DNA, the CDR3 is TGTGCCAGCAGCTTATCGGCGACTGGAAACACCATATATTTT. This codes for CASSLSATGNTIYF.

The chain is built from TRBV18 and TRBJ2-5; 9 bases map to TRBD2. Per germline, CDR1 KGHSH and CDR2 LQKENI. CDR3 length: 17 amino acids. V lost 1 base and J lost 1; bases outside the gene matches: 7. The CDR3 DNA reads TGTGCCAGCTCACCACGGCGCCTAGCGGGGAGCCAAGAGACCCAGTACTTC. It specifies CASSPRRLAGSQETQYF. The variable domain in full, completed from reference TRBV18 and TRBJ2-5, reads NAGVMQNPRHLVRRRGQEARLRCSPMKGHSHVYWYRQLPEEGLKFMVYLQKENIIDESGMPKERFSAEFPKEGPSILRIQQVVRGDSAAYFCASSPRRLAGSQETQYFGPGTRLLVL.

This clone was recorded only once. The genes are TRBV6-5 and TRBJ2-3, with TRBD2 identical over 8 bases. The CDR3 sequence is 16 residues long. Germline CDR1 reads MNHEY; CDR2 reads SVGAGI. J gave up 0 bases and V 4 bases, and 6 bases lay outside the gene matches. CDR3 DNA sequence: TGTGCCAGCAGTTCCATTAGCGGGAAGAGCACAGATACGCAGTATTTT. Translating gives CASSSISGKSTDTQYF.

A few counts support this clone. J is TRBJ2-7 and V is TRBV2; D remains unclear. Looked up from germline, CDR1 is SNHLY and CDR2 is FYNNEI. V was shortened by 4 bases and J by 0 bases, with 10 bases between the two germline ends. The CDR3 sequence is 14 residues long. CDR3 sequence (DNA): TGTGCCAGCAGTGGGCAGCTCTACTCCTACGAGCAGTACTTC. It is translated as CASSGQLYSYEQYF. Using reference TRBV2 and TRBJ2-7 for the parts outside the CDR3, the full variable domain is EPEVTQTPSHQVTQMGQEVILRCVPISNHLYFYWYRQILGQKVEFLVSFYNNEISEKSEIFDDQFSVERPDGSNFTLKIRSTKLEDSAMYFCASSGQLYSYEQYFGPGTRLTVT.

The genes are TRBV6-4 and TRBJ2-7, with 8 bases lining up with TRBD2. V shed 6 bases, J shed 4 bases, and the junction held 11 bases outside the gene matches. The CDR3 covers 15 residues. Germline V CDR1 and CDR2: MRHNA, SNTAGT. This chain's CDR3 is CASSLQAGALYEQYF. CDR3 nucleotides: TGTGCCAGCAGCCTCCAAGCGGGGGCCCTTTACGAGCAGTACTTC.

The chain combines TRBV30 with TRBJ2-7; 10 nucleotides line up with TRBD1. V lost 3 bases, J lost 5 bases, and 7 bases stayed unmatched. From germline, CDR1 is GTSNPN and CDR2 SVGIG (reference sequence). The length of the CDR3 is 14 residues. The CDR3 DNA is TGTGCCTGGAGGCCCGTGGGGACAGGGGACGAGCAGTACTTC. Protein sequence: CAWRPVGTGDEQYF.

Concerning this clone: This same CDR3 is encoded by further DNA sequences in the sample. The genes are TRBV5-4 and TRBJ2-7, with D perhaps matching TRBD1 (5 bases). Deletions cut 4 bases from V and 4 bases from J, with 9 bases between. The length of the CDR3 is 12 residues. Germline V gives CDR1 SGHNT, CDR2 YYREEE (reference sequence). The CDR3: CASSIDSYEQYF. CDR3 coding DNA: TGTGCCAGCAGCATAGACAGTTACGAGCAGTACTTC.

The chain uses TRBV6-1 and TRBJ1-5, with D perhaps TRBD1 (5 bases). CDR3 length: 14 residues. Trimming took 6 bases from V and 3 from J, leaving 12 bases between them. Germline V gene lookup returns CDR1 MNHNS and CDR2 SASEGT. The CDR3 nucleotides are TGTGCCAGCAGCCAGTCAGGGTCCAATCAGCCCCAGCATTTT. Translating gives CASSQSGSNQPQHF.

The chain carries TRBV6-1 and TRBJ2-3, with TRBD2 matching 7 bases. The germline V gene encodes CDR1 MNHNS and CDR2 SASEGT. The V segment lost 7 bases and the J segment 1 base; nucleotides outside the gene matches: 5. The CDR3 is 14 residues long. The CDR3 region has the DNA TGTGCCAGCACGTTAGCGGGTGGCACAGATACGCAGTATTTT. Its protein is CASTLAGGTDTQYF.

The J gene is TRBJ1-2, the V gene TRBV29-1; no reliable D call. V was trimmed by 4 bases and J by 4 bases, leaving 13 bases between them. The germline V gene has CDR1 SQVTM and CDR2 ANQGSEA. This CDR3 is 13 amino acids long. The CDR3 coding sequence is TGCAGCGTTGTCGAGACTTCCGGCTATGGCTACACCTTC. Translating it yields CSVVETSGYGYTF.

The CDR3 nucleotides read TGTGCCAGCAGCTTGACAGGGGGAAGAACTGAAGCTTTCTTT. It encodes CASSLTGGRTEAFF. The rearrangement uses TRBV5-4 and TRBJ1-1; 8 nucleotides align to TRBD1. The CDR3 runs 14 residues. The V segment lost 1 base and the J segment 5 bases; nucleotides outside the gene matches: 4. Germline CDR1 and CDR2: SGHNT and YYREEE (reference sequence). The variable domain in full, with the rest retrieved from reference TRBV5-4 and TRBJ1-1, is ETGVTQSPTHLIKTRGQQVTLRCSSQSGHNTVSWYQQALGQGPQFIFQYYREEENGRGNFPPRFSGLQFPNYSSELNVNALELDDSALYLCASSLTGGRTEAFFGQGTRLTVV.

Here the CDR3 DNA reads TGTGCCAGCGCCCGGACTAGCGGGGTCACCGGGGAGCTGTTTTTT. Translation gives CASARTSGVTGELFF. This chain joins TRBV2 and TRBJ2-2; TRBD2 matches 12 bases. Losses at the gene ends were 8 bases for V and 4 bases for J; bases not matched to a gene: 5. CDR3 length: 15 residues. CDR1 and CDR2 (germline): SNHLY, FYNNEI.

With regard to this clone: The sample contains more than one DNA sequence encoding this CDR3. The chain carries TRBV18 and TRBJ1-1; 7 nucleotides align to TRBD1. This CDR3 comprises 15 residues. Germline CDR1 and CDR2: KGHSH and LQKENI. Trimming removed 3 bases from V and 0 bases from J; junction bases left unmatched: 4. The CDR3 sequence is CASSPITGVNTEAFF. In nucleotides, the CDR3 is TGTGCCAGCTCACCTATCACAGGGGTGAACACTGAAGCTTTCTTT. The full variable domain, its missing parts supplied by reference TRBV18 and TRBJ1-1, is NAGVMQNPRHLVRRRGQEARLRCSPMKGHSHVYWYRQLPEEGLKFMVYLQKENIIDESGMPKERFSAEFPKEGPSILRIQQVVRGDSAAYFCASSPITGVNTEAFFGQGTRLTVV.

The chain recombines TRBV5-4 with TRBJ1-2; 7 nucleotides align to TRBD1. CDR3 size: 16 residues. V lost 1 base and J lost 8; bases outside the gene matches: 14. Looked up from germline, CDR1 is SGHNT and CDR2 is YYREEE (reference sequence). CDR3 region: CASSLRDPRQGGGYTF. The CDR3 DNA reads TGTGCCAGCAGCTTGCGAGACCCTAGACAGGGCGGCGGCTACACCTTC.

The chain couples TRBV4-3 to TRBJ2-1, with 9 bases matching TRBD2. The CDR3 length is 17 residues. V gave up 0 bases and J gave up 0 bases; unmatched junction bases: 3. Germline V gene data show CDR1 as LGHNA and CDR2 as YSLEER. CDR3 residues: CASSQELAGSSYNEQFF. The CDR3 DNA sequence: TGCGCCAGCAGCCAAGAGCTAGCGGGGAGCTCCTACAATGAGCAGTTCTTC.

The chain recombines TRBV6-1 with TRBJ2-5; a weak D match, TRBD1 (5 bases). Germline V lookup: CDR1 MNHNS, CDR2 SASEGT. Between the trimmed V and J ends, which lost 1 base and 5 bases, there was a span of 11 bases. The CDR3 consists of 14 residues. This CDR3 is CASSEGTSGETQYF. In DNA, the CDR3 is TGTGCCAGCAGTGAAGGGACATCTGGGGAGACCCAGTACTTC.

This clone was counted a single time. This rearrangement joins TRBV11-3 to TRBJ1-6; D gene uncertain. The CDR3 runs 11 residues. Between the trimmed V and J ends, which lost 6 bases and 10 bases, there was a span of 7 bases. Looked up from germline, CDR1 is SGHNT and CDR2 is YENEEA. Here the CDR3 reads CASSIGSPLHF. CDR3 bases: TGTGCCAGCAGTATAGGGTCACCCCTCCACTTT.

V and J are TRBV6-6 and TRBJ2-5; 7 positions match TRBD1. This CDR3 region has 14 residues. Germline lookup yields CDR1 MNHNY and CDR2 SVGAGI (reference sequence). The J segment lost 2 bases and the V segment lost 5 bases, leaving 5 bases of the junction unmatched. CDR3 nucleotides: TGTGCCAGCAGTCGACCGGACAGGCAAGAGACCCAGTACTTC. This gives the protein CASSRPDRQETQYF.

This clone was counted a few times. The chain joins TRBV21-1 to TRBJ2-5; TRBD1, the D gene given by the table, was not confirmed from the DNA. TRBV21-1 is marked as a pseudogene. The CDR3 has 17 residues. CDR3 loop: CASSNTPTGPPQETQYF. The CDR3 DNA reads TGTGCCAGCAGCAACACCCCGACAGGGCCCCCGCAAGAGACCCAGTACTTC.

As to this clone: The sample has other DNA sequences that encode this CDR3 too. This rearrangement joins TRBV28 to TRBJ1-2, with TRBD1 matching over 7 bases. The CDR3 is 14 amino acids. Germline-derived CDR1 and CDR2 are MDHEN and SYDVKM. Unmatched junction bases numbered 6, after V lost 6 bases and J lost 2 bases. The CDR3: CASSPTTGNYGYTF. For the CDR3, the DNA is TGTGCCAGCAGCCCTACGACAGGGAACTATGGCTACACCTTC.

The J gene is TRBJ2-5, the V gene TRBV11-3, with 9 positions matching TRBD2. V trimming: 5 bases; J trimming: 1 base; junction bases outside the gene matches: 8. Germline assignment: CDR1 SGHNT and CDR2 YENEEA. The CDR3 is 16 amino acids. CDR3 in DNA: TGTGCCAGCAGCCAAGGGCCAGCGGGGGGCCAAGAGACCCAGTACTTC. Translating gives CASSQGPAGGQETQYF.

This clone was observed a handful of times. J is TRBJ1-2 and V is TRBV18; no reliable D call. Germline-derived CDR1 and CDR2 are KGHSH and LQKENI. This CDR3 region has 15 residues. V lost 6 bases and J lost 1, with 15 bases in between. The CDR3 sequence is CASSPDKASNYGYTF. The DNA for the CDR3 is TGTGCCAGCTCCCCCGACAAGGCGAGTAACTATGGCTACACCTTC.